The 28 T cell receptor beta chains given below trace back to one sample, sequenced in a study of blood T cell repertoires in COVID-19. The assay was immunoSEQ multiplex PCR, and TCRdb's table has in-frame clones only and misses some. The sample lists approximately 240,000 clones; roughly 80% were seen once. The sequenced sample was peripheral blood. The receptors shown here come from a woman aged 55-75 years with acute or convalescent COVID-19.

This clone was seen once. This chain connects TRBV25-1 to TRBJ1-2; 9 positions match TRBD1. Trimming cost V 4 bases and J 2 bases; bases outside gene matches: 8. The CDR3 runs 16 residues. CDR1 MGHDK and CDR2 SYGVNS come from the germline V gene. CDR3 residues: CASSGYTGTGNYGYTF. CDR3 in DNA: TGTGCCAGCAGTGGATACACCGGGACAGGGAACTATGGCTACACCTTC.

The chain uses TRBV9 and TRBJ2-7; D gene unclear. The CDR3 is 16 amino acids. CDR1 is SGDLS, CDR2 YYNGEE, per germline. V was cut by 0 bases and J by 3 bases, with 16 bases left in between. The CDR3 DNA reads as TGTGCCAGCAGCGTAGATGCGGTCTCGATGTTCTACGAGCAGTACTTC. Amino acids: CASSVDAVSMFYEQYF.

CDR3 loop: CASSTGTYKETQYF. The CDR3 nucleotides are TGCGCCAGCAGCACCGGGACTTATAAAGAGACCCAGTACTTC. J is TRBJ2-5 and V is TRBV5-1; the D gene is possibly TRBD2 (6 bases). The CDR3 loop spans 14 amino acids. Germline lookup yields CDR1 SGHRS and CDR2 YFSETQ. With 4 bases removed from V and 3 bases from J, the gap between germline ends came to 13 bases.

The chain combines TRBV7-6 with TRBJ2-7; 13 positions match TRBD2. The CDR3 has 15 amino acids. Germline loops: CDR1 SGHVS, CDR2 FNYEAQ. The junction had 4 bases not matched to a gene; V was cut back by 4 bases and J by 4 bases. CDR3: CASSSGTSGVYEQYF. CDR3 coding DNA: TGTGCCAGCAGCTCCGGGACTAGCGGGGTTTACGAGCAGTACTTC.

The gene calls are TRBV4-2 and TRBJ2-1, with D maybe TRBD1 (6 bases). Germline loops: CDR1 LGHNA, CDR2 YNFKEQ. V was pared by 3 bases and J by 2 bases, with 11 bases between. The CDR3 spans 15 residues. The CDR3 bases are TGTGCCAGCAGCCAGGACGACAGGCCCTACAATGAGCAGTTCTTC. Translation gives CASSQDDRPYNEQFF.

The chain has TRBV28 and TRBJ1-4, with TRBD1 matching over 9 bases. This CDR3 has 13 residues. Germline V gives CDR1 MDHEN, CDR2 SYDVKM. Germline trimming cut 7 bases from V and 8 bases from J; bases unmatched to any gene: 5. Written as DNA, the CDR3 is TGTGCCAGCATTCGGACAGGGGACGAAAAACTGTTTTTT. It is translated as CASIRTGDEKLFF.

The CDR3 loop is CAWGRASGLNEQFF. CDR3 DNA: TGTGCCTGGGGCCGGGCTAGCGGGCTAAATGAGCAGTTCTTC. The chain combines TRBV30 with TRBJ2-1; 8 bases fit TRBD2. Germline CDR1 and CDR2: GTSNPN and SVGIG (reference sequence). The V and J ends lost 5 bases and 7 bases, in that order; junction bases with no gene match: 10. The CDR3 has 14 residues.

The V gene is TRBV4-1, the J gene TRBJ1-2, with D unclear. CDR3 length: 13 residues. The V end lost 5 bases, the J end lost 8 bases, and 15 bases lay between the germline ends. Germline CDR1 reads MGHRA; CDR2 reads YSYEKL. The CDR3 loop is CASSAHEVSGYTF. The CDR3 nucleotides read TGCGCCAGCAGCGCCCACGAGGTCAGCGGCTACACCTTC.

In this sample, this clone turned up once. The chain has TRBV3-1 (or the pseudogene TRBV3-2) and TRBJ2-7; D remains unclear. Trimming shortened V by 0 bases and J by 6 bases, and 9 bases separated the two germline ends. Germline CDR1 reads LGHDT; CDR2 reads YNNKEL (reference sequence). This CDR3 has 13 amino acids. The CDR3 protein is CASSQDRFSEQYF. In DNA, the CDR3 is TGTGCCAGCAGCCAAGATCGTTTCTCCGAGCAGTACTTC.

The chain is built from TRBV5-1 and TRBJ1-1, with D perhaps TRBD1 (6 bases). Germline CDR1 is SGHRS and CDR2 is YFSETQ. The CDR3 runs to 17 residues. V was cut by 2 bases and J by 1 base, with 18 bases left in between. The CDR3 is CASSLSDSLWANTEAFF. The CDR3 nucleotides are TGCGCCAGCAGCTTATCGGACAGTCTTTGGGCGAACACTGAAGCTTTCTTT.

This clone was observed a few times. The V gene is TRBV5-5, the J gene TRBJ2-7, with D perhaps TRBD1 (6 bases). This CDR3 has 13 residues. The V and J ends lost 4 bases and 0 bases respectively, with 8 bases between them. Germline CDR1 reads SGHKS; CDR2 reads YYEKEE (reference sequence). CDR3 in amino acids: CASSRGGSYEQYF. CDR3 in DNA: TGTGCCAGCAGCCGAGGGGGCTCCTACGAGCAGTACTTC.

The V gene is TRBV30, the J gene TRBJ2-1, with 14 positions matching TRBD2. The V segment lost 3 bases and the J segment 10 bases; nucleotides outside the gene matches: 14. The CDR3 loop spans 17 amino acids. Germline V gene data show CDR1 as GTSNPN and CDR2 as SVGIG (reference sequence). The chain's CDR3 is CAWSRIRTSGGSGEQFF. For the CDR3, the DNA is TGTGCCTGGAGCCGTATAAGGACTAGCGGGGGGTCTGGAGAGCAGTTCTTC.

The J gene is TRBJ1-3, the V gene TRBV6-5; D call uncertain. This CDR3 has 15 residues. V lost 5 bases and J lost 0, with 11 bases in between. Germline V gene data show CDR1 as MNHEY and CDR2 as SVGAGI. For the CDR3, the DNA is TGTGCCAGCAGTAACGGGAGAAGCTCTGGAAACACCATATATTTT. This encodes CASSNGRSSGNTIYF.

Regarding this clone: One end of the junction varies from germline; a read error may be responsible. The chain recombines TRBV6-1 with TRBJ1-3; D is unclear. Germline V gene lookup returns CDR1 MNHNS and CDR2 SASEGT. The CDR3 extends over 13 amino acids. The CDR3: CACSEAVGNTIYF. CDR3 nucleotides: TGTGCCTGCAGTGAAGCCGTGGGAAACACCATATATTTT.

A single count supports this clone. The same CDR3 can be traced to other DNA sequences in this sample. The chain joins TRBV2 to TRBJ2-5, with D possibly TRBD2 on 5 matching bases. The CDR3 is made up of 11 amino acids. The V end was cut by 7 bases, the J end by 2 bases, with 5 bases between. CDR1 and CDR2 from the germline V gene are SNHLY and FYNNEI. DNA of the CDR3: TGTGCCAGCACGGGACAAGAGACCCAGTACTTC. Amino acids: CASTGQETQYF.

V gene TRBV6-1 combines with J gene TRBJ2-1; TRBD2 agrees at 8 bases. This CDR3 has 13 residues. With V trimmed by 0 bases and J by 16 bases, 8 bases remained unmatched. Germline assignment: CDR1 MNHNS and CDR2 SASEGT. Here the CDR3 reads CASSEAAGTSIFF. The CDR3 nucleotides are TGTGCCAGCAGTGAAGCGGCCGGGACTAGTATTTTCTTC.

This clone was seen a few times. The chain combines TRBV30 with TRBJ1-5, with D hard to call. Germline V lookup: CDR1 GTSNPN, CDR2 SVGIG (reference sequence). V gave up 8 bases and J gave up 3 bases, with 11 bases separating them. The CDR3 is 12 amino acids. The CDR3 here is CAADINNQPQHF. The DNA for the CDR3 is TGTGCCGCAGACATTAACAATCAGCCCCAGCATTTT.

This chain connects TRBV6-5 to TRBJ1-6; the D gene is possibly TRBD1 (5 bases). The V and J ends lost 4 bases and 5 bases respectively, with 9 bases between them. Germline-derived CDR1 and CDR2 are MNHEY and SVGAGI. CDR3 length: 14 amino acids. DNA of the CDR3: TGTGCCAGCAGTTGGGAGGGGAATAATTCACCCCTCCACTTT. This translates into CASSWEGNNSPLHF.

CDR3 nucleotide sequence: TGTGCCAGCAGTCTACTCAATCAGCCCCAGCATTTT. Its protein product is CASSLLNQPQHF. The chain recombines TRBV2 with TRBJ1-5; D is ambiguous. Per germline, CDR1 SNHLY and CDR2 FYNNEI. V was shortened by 5 bases and J by 3 bases, with 5 bases between the two germline ends. The CDR3 is 12 amino acids.

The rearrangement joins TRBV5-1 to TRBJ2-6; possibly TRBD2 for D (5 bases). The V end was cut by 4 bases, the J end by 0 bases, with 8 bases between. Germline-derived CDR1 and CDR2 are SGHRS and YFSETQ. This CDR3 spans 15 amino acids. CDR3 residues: CASSQTSSGANVLTF. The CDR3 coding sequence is TGCGCCAGCAGCCAAACTAGCTCTGGGGCCAACGTCCTGACTTTC.

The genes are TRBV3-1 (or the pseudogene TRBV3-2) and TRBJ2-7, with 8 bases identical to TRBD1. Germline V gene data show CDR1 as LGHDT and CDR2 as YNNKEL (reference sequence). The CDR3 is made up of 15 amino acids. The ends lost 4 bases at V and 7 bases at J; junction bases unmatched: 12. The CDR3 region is CASSPRTGSVSEQYF. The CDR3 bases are TGTGCCAGCAGCCCGCGGACAGGGTCGGTCTCGGAGCAGTACTTC.

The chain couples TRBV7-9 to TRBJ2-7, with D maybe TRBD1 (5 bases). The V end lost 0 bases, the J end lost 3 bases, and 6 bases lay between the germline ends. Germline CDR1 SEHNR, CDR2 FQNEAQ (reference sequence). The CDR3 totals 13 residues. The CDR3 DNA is TGTGCCAGCAGCTTAGCTAGGGGCTACGAGCAGTACTTC. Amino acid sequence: CASSLARGYEQYF.

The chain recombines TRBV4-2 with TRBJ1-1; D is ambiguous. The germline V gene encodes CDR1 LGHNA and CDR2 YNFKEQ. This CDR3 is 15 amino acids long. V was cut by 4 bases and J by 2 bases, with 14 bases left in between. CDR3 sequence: CASSRALGENTEAFF. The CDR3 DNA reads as TGTGCCAGCAGCCGGGCGCTTGGTGAAAACACTGAAGCTTTCTTT.

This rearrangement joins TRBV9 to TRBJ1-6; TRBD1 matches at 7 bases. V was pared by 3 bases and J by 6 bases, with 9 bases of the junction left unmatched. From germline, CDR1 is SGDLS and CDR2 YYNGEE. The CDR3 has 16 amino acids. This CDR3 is CASSASQGTANSPLHF. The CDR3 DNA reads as TGTGCCAGCAGCGCCTCCCAGGGGACAGCTAATTCACCCCTCCACTTT.

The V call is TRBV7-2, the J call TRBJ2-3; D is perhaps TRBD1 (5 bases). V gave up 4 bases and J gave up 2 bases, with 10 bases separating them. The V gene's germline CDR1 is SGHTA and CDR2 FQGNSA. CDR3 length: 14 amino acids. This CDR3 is CASSSGHPTDTQYF. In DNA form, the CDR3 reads TGTGCCAGCAGCTCCGGACACCCCACAGATACGCAGTATTTT.

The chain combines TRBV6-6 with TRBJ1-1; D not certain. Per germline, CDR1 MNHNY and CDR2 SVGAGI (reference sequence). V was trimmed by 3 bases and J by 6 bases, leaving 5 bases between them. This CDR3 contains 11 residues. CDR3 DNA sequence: TGTGCCAGCAGTTATATCGCTGAAGCTTTCTTT. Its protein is CASSYIAEAFF.

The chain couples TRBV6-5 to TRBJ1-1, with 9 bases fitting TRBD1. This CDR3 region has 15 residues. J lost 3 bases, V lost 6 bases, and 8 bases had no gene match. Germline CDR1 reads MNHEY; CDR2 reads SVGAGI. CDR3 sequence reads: CASRGRDRVYTEAFF. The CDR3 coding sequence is TGTGCCAGCAGGGGACGGGACAGGGTCTACACTGAAGCTTTCTTT.

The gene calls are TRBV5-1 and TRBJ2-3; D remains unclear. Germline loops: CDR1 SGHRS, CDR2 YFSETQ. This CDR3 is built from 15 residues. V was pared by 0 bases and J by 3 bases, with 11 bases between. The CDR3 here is CASSLVPARTDTQYF. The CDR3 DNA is TGCGCCAGCAGCTTGGTTCCAGCGCGGACAGATACGCAGTATTTT.